One sample yielded the 11 T cell receptor beta chains listed below, sequenced in a study of CD8+ T cells in alopecia areata. The authors extracted RNA and reverse transcribed it into cDNA as the sequencing template. Sequencing was performed with immunoSEQ multiplex PCR; in TCRdb, only in-frame clones are kept and a portion is missing. This table has some 200,000 clones, roughly 60% appearing once. Described treatment: oral pan-JAK inhibitor, 5-10 mg twice daily. The specimen was CD4+ T cells sorted from blood, collected at week 24, from a patient treated with tofacitinib. All receptors derive from a human donor with alopecia areata.

This clone showed up just once. CDR3 loop: CAWRYRGVGNTIYF. The CDR3 DNA reads TGTGCCTGGAGATACAGGGGTGTTGGAAACACCATATATTTT. The chain is built from TRBV30 and TRBJ1-3; 7 bases agree with TRBD1. Unmatched junction bases numbered 5, after V lost 3 bases and J lost 3 bases. CDR1 is GTSNPN, CDR2 SVGIG, per germline (reference sequence). The CDR3 consists of 14 residues.

A few counts support this clone. The chain employs TRBV6-5 and TRBJ1-2, with 7 bases aligning to TRBD1. J gave up 5 bases and V 6 bases, and 12 bases lay outside the gene matches. Germline CDR1 and CDR2: MNHEY and SVGAGI. The CDR3 has 15 residues. The CDR3 coding sequence is TGTGCCAGCAGACCCGGGACAGCCCGGGGGTATGGCTACACCTTC. Translating gives CASRPGTARGYGYTF.

The chain combines TRBV12-5 with TRBJ2-3, with TRBD2 matching 11 bases. J gave up 2 bases and V 4 bases, and 5 bases lay outside the gene matches. Per germline, CDR1 LGHNT and CDR2 FRNRAP. The length of the CDR3 is 16 residues. The CDR3 bases are TGTGCTAGTGGTTCCGGGACTAGCGGTTCCACAGATACGCAGTATTTT. This sequence encodes CASGSGTSGSTDTQYF.

This clone was seen just once. This rearrangement joins TRBV5-6 to TRBJ2-5, with D uncertain. Near its end, the DNA agrees better with TRBJ2-7, so the J call may be wrong. Germline V CDR1 and CDR2: SGHDT, YYEEEE. This CDR3 has 16 amino acids. The CDR3 DNA is TGTGCCAGCAGCTTTCGCGGATTGGGTAGGACCTACGAGCAGTACTTC. Translation gives CASSFRGLGRTYEQYF.

This chain links TRBV5-5 with TRBJ1-5; D not resolved. Per the germline V gene, CDR1 is SGHKS and CDR2 is YYEKEE (reference sequence). V was shortened by 2 bases and J by 5 bases, with 8 bases between the two germline ends. The CDR3 sequence is 13 residues long. The CDR3 region is CASSLIPDQPQHF. The CDR3 coding sequence is TGTGCCAGCAGCTTAATCCCGGATCAGCCCCAGCATTTT.

This chain connects TRBV5-6 to TRBJ1-2; 7 bases align to TRBD1. The V and J ends lost 2 bases and 6 bases, in that order; junction bases with no gene match: 1. Per the germline V gene, CDR1 is SGHDT and CDR2 is YYEEEE. The CDR3 spans 12 residues. CDR3: CASSFDRDGYTF. The DNA for the CDR3 is TGTGCCAGCAGCTTTGACAGGGATGGCTACACCTTC.

The genes are TRBV27 and TRBJ2-1, with 9 bases matching TRBD1. The CDR3 has 19 amino acids. Germline V CDR1 and CDR2: MNHEY, SMNVEV (reference sequence). The V and J ends lost 2 bases and 8 bases, in that order; junction bases with no gene match: 19. CDR3 sequence (DNA): TGTGCCAGCAGTTTAGGCCGGGGTAATCGTGGGACAGGGTCTTATGAGCAGTTCTTC. Its protein is CASSLGRGNRGTGSYEQFF.

The chain is built from TRBV5-1 and TRBJ1-2, with D maybe TRBD1 (5 bases). Per the germline V gene, CDR1 is SGHRS and CDR2 is YFSETQ. Trimming removed 3 bases from V and 2 bases from J, with 14 bases in between. The CDR3 length is 15 residues. The CDR3 loop is CASSSGAEGNYGYTF. In nucleotides, the CDR3 is TGCGCCAGCAGCTCCGGGGCAGAGGGGAACTATGGCTACACCTTC. The full variable domain, rest sourced from reference TRBV5-1 and TRBJ1-2, is KAGVTQTPRYLIKTRGQQVTLSCSPISGHRSVSWYQQTPGQGLQFLFEYFSETQRNKGNFPGRFSGRQFSNSRSEMNVSTLELGDSALYLCASSSGAEGNYGYTFGSGTRLTVV.

CDR3 protein: CATSPEGPSTGELFF. The CDR3 coding sequence is TGTGCCACCAGTCCAGAGGGGCCCAGCACCGGGGAGCTGTTTTTT. J is TRBJ2-2 and V is TRBV15, with D perhaps assigned TRBD1 or TRBD2 (5 bases each). The CDR3 is 15 amino acids. V was shortened by 6 bases and J by 4 bases, with 15 bases between the two germline ends. Germline V gene lookup returns CDR1 LNHNV and CDR2 YYDKDF (reference sequence).

A few counts support this clone. V and J are TRBV29-1 and TRBJ2-6; D not resolved. Between the trimmed V and J ends, which lost 4 bases and 0 bases, there was a span of 7 bases. The CDR3 extends over 14 amino acids. Per germline, CDR1 SQVTM and CDR2 ANQGSEA. This CDR3 reads CSVGWSSGANVLTF. The CDR3 DNA sequence: TGCAGCGTTGGATGGTCCTCTGGGGCCAACGTCCTGACTTTC.

The chain combines TRBV5-6 with TRBJ2-7; 11 positions agree with TRBD2. The CDR3 consists of 14 residues. Germline V lookup: CDR1 SGHDT, CDR2 YYEEEE. V lost 1 base and J lost 6; bases outside the gene matches: 3. DNA for the CDR3: TGTGCCAGCAGCTTGTACGGACTAGCGGGCGAGCAGTACTTC. It codes for CASSLYGLAGEQYF.